The TCR beta chain described here comes from a study of blood T cell repertoires in COVID-19. The overall study: COVID-19 samples collected from the United States, Italy and Spain covered acute and convalescent phases. PBMCs, B-cell-depleted T cells, or T cells were the source of the cDNA or gDNA that made up the material.

CDR1 LGHDT and CDR2 YNNKEL come from the germline V gene (reference sequence). The CDR3 sequence is 14 residues long. V lost 2 bases and J lost 5, with 12 bases in between. Authors' analysis steps: Reference gene primer amplification yielded estimated nucleated cell counts. Using immunoSEQ multiplex PCR, the repertoire was profiled, and TCRdb retains in-frame clones only, with some absent. V, J and clone size are those of that table, while D and trimming were read from the DNA. The data show about 400,000 clones, 85% to 90% seen once. The TCR originated in a human donor in a cohort sampled during active COVID-19. Material for sequencing was peripheral blood. The J gene is TRBJ1-1, the V gene TRBV3-1 (or the pseudogene TRBV3-2), with D perhaps matching TRBD1 (5 bases). The CDR3 region has the DNA TGTGCCAGCAGCCAATTTCAGGGAGGGACTGAAGCTTTCTTT. Protein: CASSQFQGGTEAFF.